These T cell receptor beta chains were read from a single sample in a study of post-analysis software for immune sequencing data. TCRdb reprocessed the PCR reads via MiXCR and lists one record per CDR3 protein. Here the sample spans some 700,000 distinct CDR3 sequences, 59% being singletons. The sample was blood. These TCRs come from a girl aged 2 to 10 with multiple sclerosis. The CDR3 runs from the conserved cysteine through the conserved F or W. The D gene is left open where the match is weak. Size is stated for part of the rows, as once, few or many counts, or as a class when the clone is expanded.

v_gene,d_gene,abundance,j_gene,CDR3aa,CDR3nt
TRBV10-3,-,few,TRBJ2-1,CAISESYEQFF,TGTGCCATCAGTGAGTCTTACGAGCAGTTCTTC
TRBV12-3/TRBV12-4,-,-,TRBJ2-1,CASSLTESNEQFF,TGTGCCAGCAGTTTAACAGAATCCAATGAGCAGTTCTTC
TRBV28,TRBD2,-,TRBJ2-7,CASSRQASGNEQYF,TGTGCCAGCAGCCGTCAGGCTAGCGGGAACGAGCAGTACTTC
TRBV29-1,-,few,TRBJ2-7,CSVDQGSSYEQYF,TGCAGCGTTGACCAGGGAAGCTCCTACGAGCAGTACTTC
TRBV6-6,-,-,TRBJ1-2,CASSYTDMAKNGYTF,TGTGCCAGCAGTTACACAGACATGGCAAAGAATGGCTACACCTTC
TRBV6-5,TRBD2,few,TRBJ2-1,CASSYRLAGATSSYNEQFF,TGTGCCAGCAGCTACCGACTAGCGGGGGCCACTAGCTCCTACAATGAGCAGTTCTTC
TRBV7-2,TRBD1,-,TRBJ2-1,CASSLVGTGKFDEQFF,TGTGCCAGCAGCTTAGTAGGGACAGGGAAATTCGATGAGCAGTTCTTC
TRBV7-3,TRBD2,-,TRBJ2-7,CASSSGTSGAEQYF,TGTGCCAGCAGCTCCGGGACTAGCGGGGCCGAGCAGTACTTC
TRBV27,-,few,TRBJ1-6,CASSPFRGGSSYNSPLHF,TGTGCCAGCAGCCCTTTCCGAGGGGGGAGCTCCTATAATTCACCCCTCCACTTT
TRBV3-1,TRBD2,few,TRBJ2-7,CASSQEGTSGIYEQYF,TGTGCCAGCAGCCAAGAAGGGACTAGCGGGATCTACGAGCAGTACTTC
TRBV2,-,once,TRBJ2-5,CASSEALVLGETQYF,TGTGCCAGCAGTGAAGCCCTCGTTTTAGGGGAGACCCAGTACTTC
TRBV10-3,-,-,TRBJ2-3,CAISGSRQGDTQYF,TGTGCCATCAGTGGGTCTCGGCAGGGGGATACGCAGTATTTT
TRBV5-5,-,-,TRBJ2-6,CASSLGAGNGANVLTF,TGTGCCAGCAGCCTGGGGGCGGGGAACGGGGCCAACGTCCTGACTTTC
TRBV10-3,-,-,TRBJ2-7,CAINNEGRGMGTYEQYF,TGTGCCATCAATAATGAGGGTCGGGGGATGGGGACCTACGAGCAGTACTTC
TRBV7-9,-,many,TRBJ1-5,CASSYDRDQPQHF,TGTGCCAGCAGCTACGACCGAGATCAGCCCCAGCATTTT
TRBV25-1,-,-,TRBJ2-5,CASSEFRAEETQYF,TGTGCCAGCAGTGAATTCAGGGCGGAAGAGACCCAGTACTTC
TRBV7-2,-,-,TRBJ2-1,CASRSDGSSYNEQFF,TGTGCCAGCAGATCAGACGGGAGCTCCTACAATGAGCAGTTCTTC
TRBV15,TRBD1,-,TRBJ1-5,CATRRGQDNQPQHF,TGTGCCACCAGAAGGGGACAGGACAATCAGCCCCAGCATTTT
TRBV7-9,-,-,TRBJ2-7,CASSPGTNNYEQYF,TGTGCCAGCAGCCCCGGGACCAATAACTACGAGCAGTACTTC
TRBV20-1,-,-,TRBJ2-3,CSVQRDSGTDTQYF,TGCAGTGTTCAACGGGACTCTGGCACAGATACGCAGTATTTT
TRBV6-1,TRBD1,-,TRBJ1-5,CASRKQGWNNQPQHF,TGTGCCAGCAGAAAACAGGGGTGGAACAATCAGCCCCAGCATTTT
TRBV20-1,-,-,TRBJ2-7,CSARDVGPQHYEQYF,TGCAGTGCTAGAGATGTGGGCCCCCAGCACTACGAGCAGTACTTC
TRBV7-9,-,-,TRBJ1-2,CASSLALGGSFYGYTF,TGTGCCAGCAGCTTAGCCCTGGGCGGCTCCTTCTATGGCTACACCTTC
TRBV7-9,TRBD1,-,TRBJ1-2,CASSLASTGAGYGYTF,TGTGCCAGCAGCTTAGCCTCAACAGGGGCAGGCTATGGCTACACCTTC
TRBV6-2/TRBV6-3,-,-,TRBJ1-1,CASSYDWGNTEAFF,TGTGCCAGCAGTTACGACTGGGGGAACACTGAAGCTTTCTTT
TRBV7-2,-,-,TRBJ2-7,CASSLQQGGSYEQYF,TGTGCCAGCAGCTTACAACAGGGAGGGTCCTACGAGCAGTACTTC
TRBV20-1,TRBD2,-,TRBJ2-1,CSADRSGNTDEQFF,TGCAGTGCGGACCGTAGCGGGAATACAGATGAGCAGTTCTTC
TRBV20-1,-,-,TRBJ2-1,CSAPLSSGSNEQFF,TGCAGTGCCCCCCTCAGTTCTGGGTCTAATGAGCAGTTCTTC
TRBV29-1,-,-,TRBJ2-3,CSALRTGLSTDTQYF,TGCAGCGCCCTACGGACGGGCCTCAGCACAGATACGCAGTATTTT
TRBV30,TRBD1,few,TRBJ2-7,CACVDRDGSYEQYF,TGTGCCTGTGTGGACAGGGATGGTTCCTACGAGCAGTACTTC
TRBV24-1,-,few,TRBJ2-5,CATSEPGVQETQYF,TGTGCCACCAGTGAACCCGGGGTCCAAGAGACCCAGTACTTC
TRBV10-3,TRBD2,-,TRBJ2-1,CAISETLAGTYNEQFF,TGTGCCATCAGTGAGACCCTAGCGGGGACTTACAATGAGCAGTTCTTC
TRBV10-3,-,-,TRBJ2-3,CAISERRGQGIDTQYF,TGTGCCATCAGTGAAAGGAGAGGGCAAGGCATAGATACGCAGTATTTT
TRBV12-3/TRBV12-4,TRBD1,-,TRBJ2-7,CASSPHGQGDEQYF,TGTGCCAGCAGTCCGCACGGACAGGGTGACGAGCAGTACTTC
TRBV10-1,TRBD1,-,TRBJ1-5,CASEVPGQGASNQPQHF,TGCGCCAGCGAAGTCCCGGGACAGGGGGCTAGCAATCAGCCCCAGCATTTT
TRBV20-1,-,few,TRBJ2-7,CSAPGLSYEQYF,TGCAGTGCTCCTGGCCTATCCTACGAGCAGTACTTC
TRBV4-1,TRBD2,-,TRBJ2-1,CASGKERTSDYNEQFF,TGCGCCAGCGGAAAGGAAAGGACTAGCGACTACAATGAGCAGTTCTTC
TRBV7-2,-,few,TRBJ1-4,CASSLLQGYREKLFF,TGTGCCAGCAGCTTATTGCAGGGGTATCGGGAGAAACTGTTTTTT
TRBV29-1,TRBD2,-,TRBJ2-2,CSVGRPGLANTGELFF,TGCAGCGTCGGACGCCCGGGACTAGCGAACACCGGGGAGCTGTTTTTT
TRBV27,TRBD1,few,TRBJ2-5,CASSLLGDRETQYF,TGTGCCAGCAGTTTACTGGGGGACAGAGAGACCCAGTACTTC